The T cell receptor (beta chain) under discussion was sequenced for a study of shared clonotypes between healthy human individuals. Overall study context: Three plates each covered CD4 naive and memory; CD8 naive two, CD8 memory one.

There are a few counts of this clone. This CDR3 contains 17 residues. Deletions cut 2 bases from V and 6 bases from J, with 23 bases between. Looked up from germline, CDR1 is SGHTA and CDR2 is FQGNSA. Deep-level settings were used for running the assay. Replicate PCRs from sorted subsets contained around 200 ng DNA, which is tens of thousands of T cell genomes. Sequenced by immunoSEQ multiplex PCR; TCRdb stores in-frame clones only, minus some. Among about 640,000 clones listed, about two thirds were seen once. Specimen: memory CD4+ T cells sorted from blood. Subset of the sample: CD45RA-negative fraction. The origin of this receptor is a young woman in good health. The J gene is TRBJ2-7, the V gene TRBV7-2; no definite D call. Written as DNA, the CDR3 is TGTGCCAGCAGCTTAAGGCCGGAGCTGGGCCTCCGAGGCGAGCAGTACTTC. Translated: CASSLRPELGLRGEQYF.